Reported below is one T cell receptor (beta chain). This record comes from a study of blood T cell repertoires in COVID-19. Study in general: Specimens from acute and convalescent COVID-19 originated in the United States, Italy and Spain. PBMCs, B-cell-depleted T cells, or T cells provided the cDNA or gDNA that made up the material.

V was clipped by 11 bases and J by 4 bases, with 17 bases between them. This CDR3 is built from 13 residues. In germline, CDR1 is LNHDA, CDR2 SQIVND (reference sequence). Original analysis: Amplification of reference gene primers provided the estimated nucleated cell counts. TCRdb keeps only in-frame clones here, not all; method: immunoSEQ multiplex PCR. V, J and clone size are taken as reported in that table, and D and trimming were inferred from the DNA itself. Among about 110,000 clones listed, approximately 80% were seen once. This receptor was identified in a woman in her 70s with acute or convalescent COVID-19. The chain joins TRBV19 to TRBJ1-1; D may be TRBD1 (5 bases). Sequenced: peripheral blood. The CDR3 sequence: CAVRPPGFTEAFF. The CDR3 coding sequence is TGTGCCGTCCGTCCCCCAGGGTTCACTGAAGCTTTCTTT.